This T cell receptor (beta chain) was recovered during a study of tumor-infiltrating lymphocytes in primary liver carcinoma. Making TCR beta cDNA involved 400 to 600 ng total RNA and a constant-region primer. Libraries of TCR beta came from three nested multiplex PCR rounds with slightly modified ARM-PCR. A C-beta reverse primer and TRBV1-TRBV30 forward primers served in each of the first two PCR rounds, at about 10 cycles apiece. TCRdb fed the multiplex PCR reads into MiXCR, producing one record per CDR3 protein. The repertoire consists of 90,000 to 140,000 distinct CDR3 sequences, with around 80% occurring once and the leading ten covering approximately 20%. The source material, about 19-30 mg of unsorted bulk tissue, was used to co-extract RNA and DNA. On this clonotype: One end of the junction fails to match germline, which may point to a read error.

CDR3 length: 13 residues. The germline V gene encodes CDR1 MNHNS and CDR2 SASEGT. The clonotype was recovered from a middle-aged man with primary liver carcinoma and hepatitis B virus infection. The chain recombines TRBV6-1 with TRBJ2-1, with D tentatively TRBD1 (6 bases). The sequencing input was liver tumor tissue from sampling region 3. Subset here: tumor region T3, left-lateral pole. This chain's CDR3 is CASSPDSTNKQFF. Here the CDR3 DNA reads TGTGCCAGCAGTCCGGACAGTACCAATAAGCAGTTCTTC.